A single sample is the source of the 8 T cell receptor beta chains below, sequenced in a study of vaccination effects on CD4 cells after COVID-19. The repertoire was sequenced with immunoSEQ multiplex PCR; TCRdb's copy has only in-frame clones and lacks some. The data contain approximately 70,000 clones, roughly 79% of them singletons. These receptors are not linked to any known antigen. Antigen-specific CD4+ T cells expanded by the ViraFEST assay with viral peptide pools were then sequenced. Following culture for roughly 10 days, CD4+ T cells were isolated. According to the study, vaccine recipients showed no prior SARS-CoV-2 infection and negative nucleocapsid antibodies. The starting material was CD4+ T cells from PBMCs cultured with HCoV-NL63 spike peptides, obtained before COVID-19 vaccination. The origin of the receptors is a human donor who received a COVID-19 vaccine.

This chain connects TRBV7-2 to TRBJ2-5; tentative D call: TRBD1 (5 bases). V lost 2 bases and J lost 5, with 12 bases in between. Germline lookup yields CDR1 SGHTA and CDR2 FQGNSA. The CDR3 totals 14 residues. CDR3 region: CASSLSQGGETQYF. The DNA for the CDR3 is TGTGCCAGCAGCTTATCTCAGGGTGGGGAGACCCAGTACTTC.

The chain is built from TRBV24-1 and TRBJ2-5; 8 bases map to TRBD2. Germline CDR1 KGHDR, CDR2 SFDVKD. The CDR3 sequence is 14 residues long. Trimming removed 6 bases from V and 5 bases from J; junction bases left unmatched: 7. Here the CDR3 reads CATSRGGLRETQYF. The CDR3 coding sequence is TGTGCCACCAGTCGCGGGGGGCTTCGGGAGACCCAGTACTTC.

The rearrangement joins TRBV19 to TRBJ1-6, with D possibly matching TRBD1 (5 bases). Trimming took off 3 bases at V and 5 bases at J, with 11 bases between the two ends. Germline values: CDR1 LNHDA, CDR2 SQIVND (reference sequence). The CDR3 consists of 15 residues. The CDR3 loop is CASSIRGGDNSPLHF. CDR3 nucleotides: TGTGCCAGTAGTATTAGGGGAGGTGATAATTCACCCCTCCACTTT.

This chain connects TRBV3-1 (or the pseudogene TRBV3-2) to TRBJ2-1; 7 positions match TRBD1. In germline, CDR1 is LGHDT, CDR2 YNNKEL (reference sequence). V was clipped by 7 bases and J by 3 bases; unmatched bases: 6. This CDR3 region has 14 residues. In DNA, the CDR3 is TGTGCCAGCACCCAGACAGGGATCTACAATGAGCAGTTCTTC. Translated: CASTQTGIYNEQFF.

CDR3 DNA: TGCGCCAGCAAGACTAGCGGCGATAGCACAGATACGCAGTATTTT. Protein: CASKTSGDSTDTQYF. This sequence joins TRBV5-1 and TRBJ2-3; TRBD2 matches 9 bases. The germline V gene encodes CDR1 SGHRS and CDR2 YFSETQ. Trimming cost V 6 bases and J 0 bases; bases outside gene matches: 5. This CDR3 is 15 amino acids long.

The V call is TRBV19, the J call TRBJ1-2, with a weak D call TRBD1 (5 bases). There are 13 residues in the CDR3. Germline values: CDR1 LNHDA, CDR2 SQIVND (reference sequence). The V and J ends lost 6 bases and 0 bases respectively, with 8 bases between them. CDR3 sequence reads: CASREGTNYGYTF. As DNA, the CDR3 is TGTGCCAGTAGGGAGGGGACTAACTATGGCTACACCTTC.

The V gene is TRBV6-5, the J gene TRBJ1-1; 8 bases align to TRBD1. J was trimmed by 8 bases and V by 9 bases; bases with no gene match: 11. The CDR3 is 13 amino acids. Germline assignment: CDR1 MNHEY and CDR2 SVGAGI. The CDR3 sequence: CASGDRSYDEAFF. CDR3 DNA sequence: TGTGCCAGTGGGGACAGGTCCTACGACGAAGCTTTCTTT.

This sequence joins TRBV11-1 and TRBJ2-2; D perhaps matches TRBD2 (6 bases). In germline, CDR1 is SGHAT, CDR2 FQDESV (reference sequence). The CDR3 extends over 15 amino acids. The ends were cut back, 0 bases at V and 2 bases at J, with 7 bases in the middle. This CDR3 is CASSLAGGNTGELFF. Here the CDR3 DNA reads TGTGCCAGCAGCTTAGCCGGGGGTAACACCGGGGAGCTGTTTTTT. The variable domain in full, completed from reference TRBV11-1 and TRBJ2-2, reads EAEVAQSPRYKITEKSQAVAFWCDPISGHATLYWYRQILGQGPELLVQFQDESVVDDSQLPKDRFSAERLKGVDSTLKIQPAELGDSAMYLCASSLAGGNTGELFFGEGSRLTVL.